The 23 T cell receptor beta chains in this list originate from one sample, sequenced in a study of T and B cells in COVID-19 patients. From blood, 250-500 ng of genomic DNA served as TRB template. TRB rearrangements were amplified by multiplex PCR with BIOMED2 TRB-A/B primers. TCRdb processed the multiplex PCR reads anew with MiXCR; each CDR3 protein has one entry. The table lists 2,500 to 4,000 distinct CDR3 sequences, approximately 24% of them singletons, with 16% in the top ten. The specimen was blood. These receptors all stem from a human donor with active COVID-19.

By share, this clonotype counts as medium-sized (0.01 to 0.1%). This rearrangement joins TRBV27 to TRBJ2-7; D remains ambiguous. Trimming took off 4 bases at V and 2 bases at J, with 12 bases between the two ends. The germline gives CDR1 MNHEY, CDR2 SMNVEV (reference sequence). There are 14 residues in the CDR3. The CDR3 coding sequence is TGTGCCAGCAGTTCGCCGATCCGTACCTACGAGCAGTACTTC. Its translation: CASSSPIRTYEQYF.

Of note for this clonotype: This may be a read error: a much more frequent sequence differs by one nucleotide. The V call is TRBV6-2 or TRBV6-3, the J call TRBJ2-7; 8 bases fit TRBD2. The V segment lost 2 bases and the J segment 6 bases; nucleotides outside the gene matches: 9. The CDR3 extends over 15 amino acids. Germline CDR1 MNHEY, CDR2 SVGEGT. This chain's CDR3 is CASSYGLAGFLEQYF. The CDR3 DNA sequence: TGTGCCAGCAGTTACGGCCTAGCGGGTTTCCTCGAGCAGTACTTC.

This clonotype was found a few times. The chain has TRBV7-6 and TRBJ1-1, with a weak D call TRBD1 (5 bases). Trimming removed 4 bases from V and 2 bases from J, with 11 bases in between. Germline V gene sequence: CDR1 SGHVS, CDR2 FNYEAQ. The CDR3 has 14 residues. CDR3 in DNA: TGTGCCAGCAGCTACCGACAGATCAACACTGAAGCTTTCTTT. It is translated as CASSYRQINTEAFF.

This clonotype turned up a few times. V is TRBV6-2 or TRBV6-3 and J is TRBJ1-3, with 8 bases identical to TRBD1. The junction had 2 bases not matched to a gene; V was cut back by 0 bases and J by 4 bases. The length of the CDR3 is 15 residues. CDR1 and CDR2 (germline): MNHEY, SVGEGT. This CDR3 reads CASSYSGTGGNTIYF. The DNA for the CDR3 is TGTGCCAGCAGTTACTCCGGGACAGGAGGAAACACCATATATTTT.

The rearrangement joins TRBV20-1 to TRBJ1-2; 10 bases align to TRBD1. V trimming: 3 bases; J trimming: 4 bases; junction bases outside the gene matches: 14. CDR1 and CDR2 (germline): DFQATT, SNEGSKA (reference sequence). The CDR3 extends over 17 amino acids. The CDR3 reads CSASGQGAGQGIYGYTF. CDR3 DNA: TGCAGTGCTAGTGGGCAGGGGGCGGGACAGGGGATCTATGGCTACACCTTC.

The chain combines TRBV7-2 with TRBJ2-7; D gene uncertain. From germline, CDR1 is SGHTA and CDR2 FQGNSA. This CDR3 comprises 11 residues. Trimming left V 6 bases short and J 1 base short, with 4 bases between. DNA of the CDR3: TGTGCCAGCAGGTCGTCCTACGAGCAGTACTTC. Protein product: CASRSSYEQYF.

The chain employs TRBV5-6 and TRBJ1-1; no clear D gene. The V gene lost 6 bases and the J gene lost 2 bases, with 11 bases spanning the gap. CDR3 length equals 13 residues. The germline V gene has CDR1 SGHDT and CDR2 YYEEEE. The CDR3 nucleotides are TGTGCCAGCACCGGGCAGTCTAACACTGAAGCTTTCTTT. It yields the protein CASTGQSNTEAFF. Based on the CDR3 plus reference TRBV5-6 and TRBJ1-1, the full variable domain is DAGVTQSPTHLIKTRGQQVTLRCSPKSGHDTVSWYQQALGQGPQFIFQYYEEEERQRGNFPDRFSGHQFPNYSSELNVNALLLGDSALYLCASTGQSNTEAFFGQGTRLTVV.

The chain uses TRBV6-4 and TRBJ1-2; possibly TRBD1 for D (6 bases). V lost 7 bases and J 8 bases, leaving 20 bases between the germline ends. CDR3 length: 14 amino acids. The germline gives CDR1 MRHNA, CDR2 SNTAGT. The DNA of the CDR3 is TGTGCCAGCACCCCTGGGGTAGGCCAGGGGGGCTACACCTTC. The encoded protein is CASTPGVGQGGYTF.

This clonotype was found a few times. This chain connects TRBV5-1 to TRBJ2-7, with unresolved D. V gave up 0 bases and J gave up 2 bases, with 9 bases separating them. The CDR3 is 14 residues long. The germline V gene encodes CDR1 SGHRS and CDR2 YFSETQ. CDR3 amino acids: CASSLALRAYEQYF. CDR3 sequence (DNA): TGCGCCAGCAGCTTGGCTCTTAGGGCCTACGAGCAGTACTTC.

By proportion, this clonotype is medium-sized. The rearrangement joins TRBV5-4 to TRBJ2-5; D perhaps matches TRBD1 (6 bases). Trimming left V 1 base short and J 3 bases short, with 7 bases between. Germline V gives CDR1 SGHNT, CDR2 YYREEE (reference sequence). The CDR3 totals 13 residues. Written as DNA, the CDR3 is TGTGCCAGCAGCTTGAAGGGGGAAGAGACCCAGTACTTC. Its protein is CASSLKGEETQYF.

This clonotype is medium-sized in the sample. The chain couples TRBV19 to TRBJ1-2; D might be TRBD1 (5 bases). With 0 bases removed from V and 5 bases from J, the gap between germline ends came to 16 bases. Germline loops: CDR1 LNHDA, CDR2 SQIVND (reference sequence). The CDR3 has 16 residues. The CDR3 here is CASSIDGDQIGYGYTF. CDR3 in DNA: TGTGCCAGTAGTATAGACGGGGACCAAATTGGGTATGGCTACACCTTC. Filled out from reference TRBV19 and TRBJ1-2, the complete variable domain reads DGGITQSPKYLFRKEGQNVTLSCEQNLNHDAMYWYRQDPGQGLRLIYYSQIVNDFQKGDIAEGYSVSREKKESFPLTVTSAQKNPTAFYLCASSIDGDQIGYGYTFGSGTRLTVV.

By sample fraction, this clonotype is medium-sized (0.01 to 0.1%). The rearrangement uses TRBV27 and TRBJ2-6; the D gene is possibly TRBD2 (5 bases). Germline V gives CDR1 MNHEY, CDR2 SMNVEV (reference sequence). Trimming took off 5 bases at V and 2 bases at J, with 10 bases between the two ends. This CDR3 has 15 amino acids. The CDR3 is CASSLGGPGANVLTF. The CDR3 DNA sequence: TGTGCCAGCAGTCTTGGAGGCCCTGGGGCCAACGTCCTGACTTTC.

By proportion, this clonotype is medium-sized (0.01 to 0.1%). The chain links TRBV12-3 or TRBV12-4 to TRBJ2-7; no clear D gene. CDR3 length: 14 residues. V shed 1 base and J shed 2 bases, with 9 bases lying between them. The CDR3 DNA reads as TGTGCCAGCAGTTTAGGCGGCAGAGCCTACGAGCAGTACTTC. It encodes CASSLGGRAYEQYF.

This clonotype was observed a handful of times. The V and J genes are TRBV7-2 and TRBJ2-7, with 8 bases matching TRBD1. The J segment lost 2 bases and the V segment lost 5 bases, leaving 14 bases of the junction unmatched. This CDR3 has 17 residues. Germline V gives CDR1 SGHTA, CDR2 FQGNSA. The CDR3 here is CASSPSGGAFATYEQYF. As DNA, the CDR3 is TGTGCCAGCAGCCCCTCAGGGGGCGCATTTGCCACCTACGAGCAGTACTTC.

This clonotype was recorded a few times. CDR3 region: CASGLVSAGHPPDTQYF. CDR3 nucleotide sequence: TGTGCTAGTGGTTTGGTATCGGCAGGGCATCCCCCAGATACGCAGTATTTT. The chain has TRBV12-5 and TRBJ2-3, with D possibly TRBD1 on 5 matching bases. The V end was cut by 0 bases, the J end by 4 bases, with 17 bases between. The V gene's germline CDR1 is LGHNT and CDR2 FRNRAP. This CDR3 has 17 amino acids.

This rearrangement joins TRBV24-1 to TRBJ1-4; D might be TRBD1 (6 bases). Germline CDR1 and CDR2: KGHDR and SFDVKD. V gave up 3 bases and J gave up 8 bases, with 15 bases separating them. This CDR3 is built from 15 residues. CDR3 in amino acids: CATSDGTGYYEKLFF. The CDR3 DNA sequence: TGTGCCACCAGTGATGGTACAGGGTACTACGAAAAACTGTTTTTT.

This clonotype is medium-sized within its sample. This CDR3 reads CASSLGTSESYEQYF. The CDR3 coding sequence is TGTGCCAGCAGTCTGGGGACTAGCGAATCCTACGAGCAGTACTTC. The gene calls are TRBV12-3 or TRBV12-4 and TRBJ2-7, with 10 bases matching TRBD2. V lost 5 bases, J lost 1 base, and 5 bases stayed unmatched. The CDR3 loop spans 15 amino acids.

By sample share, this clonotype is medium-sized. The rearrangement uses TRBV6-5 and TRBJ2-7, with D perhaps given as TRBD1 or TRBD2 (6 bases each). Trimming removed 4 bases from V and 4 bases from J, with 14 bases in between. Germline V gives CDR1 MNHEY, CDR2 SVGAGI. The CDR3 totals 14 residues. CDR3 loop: CASSFNRAGYEQYF. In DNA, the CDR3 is TGTGCCAGCAGTTTTAACAGGGCGGGGTACGAGCAGTACTTC.

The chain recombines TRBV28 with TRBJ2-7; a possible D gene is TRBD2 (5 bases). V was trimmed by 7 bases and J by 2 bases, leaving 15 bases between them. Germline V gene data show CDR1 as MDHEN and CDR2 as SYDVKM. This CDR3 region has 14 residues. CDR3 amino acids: CASMWAGGAYEQYF. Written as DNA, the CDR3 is TGTGCCAGCATGTGGGCGGGTGGGGCCTACGAGCAGTACTTC.

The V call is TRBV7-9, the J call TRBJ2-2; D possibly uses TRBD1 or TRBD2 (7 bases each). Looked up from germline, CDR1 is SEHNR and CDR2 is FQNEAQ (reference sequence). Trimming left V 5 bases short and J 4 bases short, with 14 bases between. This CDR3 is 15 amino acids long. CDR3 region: CASSPGGATTGELFF. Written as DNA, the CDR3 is TGTGCCAGCAGCCCAGGGGGGGCCACCACCGGGGAGCTGTTTTTT.

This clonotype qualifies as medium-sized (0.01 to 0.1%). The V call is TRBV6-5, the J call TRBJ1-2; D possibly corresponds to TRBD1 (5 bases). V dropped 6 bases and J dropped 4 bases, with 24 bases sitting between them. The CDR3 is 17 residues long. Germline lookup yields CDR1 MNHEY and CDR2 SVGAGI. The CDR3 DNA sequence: TGTGCCAGCAGAGACACAGTGTGGGGGAGGGCCGGCTATGGCTACACCTTC. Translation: CASRDTVWGRAGYGYTF.

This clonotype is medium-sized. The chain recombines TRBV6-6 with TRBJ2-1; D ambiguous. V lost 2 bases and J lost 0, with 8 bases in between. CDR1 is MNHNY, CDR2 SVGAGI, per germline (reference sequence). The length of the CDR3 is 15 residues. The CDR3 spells CASSYEASSYNEQFF. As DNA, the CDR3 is TGTGCCAGCAGTTACGAGGCTAGCTCCTACAATGAGCAGTTCTTC.

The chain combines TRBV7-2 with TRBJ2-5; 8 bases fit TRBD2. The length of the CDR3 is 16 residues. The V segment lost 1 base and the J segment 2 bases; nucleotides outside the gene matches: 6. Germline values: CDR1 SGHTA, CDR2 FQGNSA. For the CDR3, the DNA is TGTGCCAGCAGCTTAGGGGCGGGAGGTGGACAAGAGACCCAGTACTTC. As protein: CASSLGAGGGQETQYF.